The text below deals with one T cell receptor (beta chain). Germline and junction disagree at one end, which may indicate a read error. This specimen belongs to a study of T-cell reconstitution after alpha-beta-depleted transplantation in children. This CDR3 comprises 14 residues. The germline gives CDR1 ENHRY, CDR2 SYGVKD. Construction of the TCRbeta library involved unique molecular identifiers. One entry per CDR3 protein, called by TCRdb with MiXCR from the PCR reads. The table shows roughly 400,000 distinct CDR3 sequences, with about 40% occurring only once. The rearrangement uses TRBV10-3 and TRBJ2-1; D perhaps matches TRBD2 (6 bases). The sequence derives from a girl aged 2 to 9 with aplastic anemia, due to receive a stem cell transplant. Sequenced material: PBMCs, taken before TCRalphabeta/CD19-depleted stem cell transplant. CDR3 region: CAISAGVAANEQSF. The CDR3 DNA sequence: TGTGCCATCAGTGCGGGGGTAGCAGCCAATGAGCAGTCCTTC.